The rows below give T cell receptor beta chains drawn from one sample of a study of cytomegalovirus exposure and HLA in healthy donors. Produced via immunoSEQ multiplex PCR; TCRdb's table is partial and in-frame only. The profile shows some 180,000 clones, about 70% of them singletons. Material: PBMCs. The receptor set was obtained from a woman in her twenties or thirties in good health and CMV-seronegative. CDR3s include the opening cysteine and the closing phenylalanine or tryptophan. D genes are given only for firm matches. Clone size is given for some rows only: seen once, a few or many times, or a class if the clone is expanded.

V	size	D	J	DNA	CDR3
TRBV5-5	few	TRBD1	TRBJ2-7	TGTGCCAGCAGCCCCGGGACAGGGGGCTACGAGCAGTACTTC	CASSPGTGGYEQYF
TRBV27	.	.	TRBJ1-1	TGTGCCAGCAGTCCGCGGGACTCCCCAAATACTGAAGCTTTCTTT	CASSPRDSPNTEAFF
TRBV11-3	.	TRBD2	TRBJ2-7	TGTGCCAGCAGCCCGGGGGGTGTCGAGCAGTACTTC	CASSPGGVEQYF
TRBV4-1	.	.	TRBJ1-5	TGCGCCAGCAGCTTTACAGCTAGCAATCAGCCCCAGCATTTT	CASSFTASNQPQHF
TRBV2	.	TRBD1	TRBJ1-1	TGTGCCAGCAGACCCGACAGGGTTTCTGAAGCTTTCTTT	CASRPDRVSEAFF
TRBV4-3	.	TRBD1	TRBJ1-2	TGCGCCAGCAGCCAAGATCCCGAGACAGGGTATCTCTATGGCTACACCTTC	CASSQDPETGYLYGYTF
TRBV30	.	.	TRBJ1-2	TGTGCCTGGAGTATCCGGGGGGTACGGAGGGATGGCTACACCTTC	CAWSIRGVRRDGYTF
TRBV6-1	.	.	TRBJ1-5	TGTGCCAGCAGTGAAGGGGAGAGGGACAAGAATCAGCCCCAGCATTTT	CASSEGERDKNQPQHF
TRBV5-1	.	.	TRBJ1-3	TGCGCCAGCAGCTTGAGTAGCACCCGAAACACCATATATTTT	CASSLSSTRNTIYF
TRBV5-1	few	.	TRBJ1-2	TGCGCCAGCAGCTTGGTGACAGAATATGGCTACACCTTC	CASSLVTEYGYTF
TRBV4-2	.	TRBD2	TRBJ2-7	TGTGCCAGCAGCCACCAGACTAGCGGGAACTCCTACGAGCAGTACTTC	CASSHQTSGNSYEQYF
TRBV18	once	.	TRBJ2-5	TGTGCCAGCTCACCACCGGGCCTAGGGGGTTCACAAGAGACCCAGTACTTC	CASSPPGLGGSQETQYF
TRBV5-1	.	.	TRBJ1-1	TGCGCCAGCAGCTTGCCTCCGGGGGGGACTGAAGCTTTCTTT	CASSLPPGGTEAFF
TRBV18	.	.	TRBJ1-2	TGTGCCAGCTCACCATCTGAAGGGGTGGGCTACACCTTC	CASSPSEGVGYTF
TRBV5-5	.	.	TRBJ1-4	TGTGCCAGCAGCAACGAGCCGGGGACTAATGAAAAACTGTTTTTT	CASSNEPGTNEKLFF
TRBV5-1	few	TRBD2	TRBJ2-3	TGCGCCAGCACTGGCGGGAGGGTTAGCACAGATACGCAGTATTTT	CASTGGRVSTDTQYF
TRBV5-6	few	.	TRBJ1-4	TGTGCCAGCAGCTTGGTTGGACGGGGGAATGAAAAACTGTTTTTT	CASSLVGRGNEKLFF
TRBV29-1	once	.	TRBJ2-5	TGCAGCGCCGACGGGGAGACCCAGTACTTC	CSADGETQYF
TRBV4-1	.	.	TRBJ1-2	TGCGCCAGCAGCCAAGTTCAGGGATTAGGTGGCTACACCTTC	CASSQVQGLGGYTF
TRBV4-3	few	.	TRBJ2-6	TGCGCCAGCAGCCAAGATCAGGGCACTGGGGCCAACGTCCTGACTTTC	CASSQDQGTGANVLTF
TRBV2	once	.	TRBJ2-7	TGTGCCAGCAAAAAGACAGCCTTGGGAAGCTCCTACGAGCAGTACTTC	CASKKTALGSSYEQYF
TRBV4-3	.	.	TRBJ2-1	TGCGCCAGCAGCCAAGAACGGCGTCGGCTAGGAGATTACAATGAGCAGTTCTTC	CASSQERRRLGDYNEQFF
TRBV7-3	.	TRBD1	TRBJ2-7	TGTGCCAGCTCACAGGGGTTCGGTTACGAGCAGTACTTC	CASSQGFGYEQYF
TRBV6-5	.	.	TRBJ1-5	TGTGCCAGCAGTTACAAGGGACGGGGGCAGCCCCAGCATTTT	CASSYKGRGQPQHF
TRBV6-6	few	TRBD1	TRBJ1-4	TGTGCCAGCAGGCCCCGCGACAGGGACGGTGAAAAACTGTTTTTT	CASRPRDRDGEKLFF
TRBV7-9	.	TRBD1	TRBJ2-7	TGTGCCAGCAGCGGGGGACAGGTGAAGTCCTACGAGCAGTACTTC	CASSGGQVKSYEQYF
TRBV5-4	.	.	TRBJ2-7	TGTGCCAGCAGCTCGACGGCGGATTACGAGCAGTACTTC	CASSSTADYEQYF
TRBV18	few	TRBD1	TRBJ2-5	TGTGCCAGCTCACCCTTCCGGGACAGGGGCCAAGAGACCCAGTACTTC	CASSPFRDRGQETQYF
TRBV7-8	once	.	TRBJ1-1	TGTGCCAGCAGCTTAACGGGGAACCTATTAGAAGCTTTCTTT	CASSLTGNLLEAFF
TRBV4-1	few	.	TRBJ1-1	TGCGCCAGCAGCCAAGATCAGGCCGAATTCACTGAAGCTTTCTTT	CASSQDQAEFTEAFF
TRBV6-5	.	.	TRBJ2-5	TGTGCCAGCACCCGAGGAGAGACCCAGTACTTC	CASTRGETQYF
TRBV7-2	.	.	TRBJ1-1	TGTGCCAGCAGCTCCTACACAGGACCCAACACTGAAGCTTTCTTT	CASSSYTGPNTEAFF
TRBV19	few	TRBD2	TRBJ2-2	TGTGCCAGTAGCCCGGGAGGGCGTACCGGGGAGCTGTTTTTT	CASSPGGRTGELFF
TRBV19	.	.	TRBJ1-5	TGTGCCAGCTCAGAAGGGGGTCAGCCCCAGCATTTT	CASSEGGQPQHF
TRBV7-9	.	.	TRBJ2-3	TGTGCCAGCAGCTTACTCACAGATACGCAGTATTTT	CASSLLTDTQYF
TRBV2	.	.	TRBJ1-1	TGTGCCAGCAGTGCGACATATTTCGACACTGAAGCTTTCTTT	CASSATYFDTEAFF
TRBV15	.	.	TRBJ1-5	TGTGCCACCAGGTCGGGAATTCTTAATCAGCCCCAGCATTTT	CATRSGILNQPQHF
TRBV6-6	.	.	TRBJ2-6	TGTGCCAGCACCCTAGGGGGTGTCCTGACTTTC	CASTLGGVLTF
TRBV18	.	TRBD1	TRBJ2-2	TGTGCCAGCTCACCACCGGATCTCTATACAGGGGGCTTGAACACCGGGGAGCTGTTTTTT	CASSPPDLYTGGLNTGELFF
TRBV6-5	once	TRBD1	TRBJ1-2	TGTGCCAGCAGTGCCGGGACAGCAGTTAACTATGGCTACACCTTC	CASSAGTAVNYGYTF
TRBV5-1	.	TRBD1	TRBJ1-2	TGCGCCAGCAGCCCAATTACAGGGGGCGACTATGGCTACACCTTC	CASSPITGGDYGYTF
TRBV5-8	.	.	TRBJ2-4	TGTGCCAGCAGCCCCCCCCGCATTCAGTACTTC	CASSPPRIQYF